The 2 T cell receptor beta chains listed next were all sequenced from one sample in a study of cytomegalovirus exposure and HLA in healthy donors. Some clones are missing from TCRdb's copy, which holds only in-frame ones; the method was immunoSEQ multiplex PCR. Of 90,000 or so clones listed, around 85% are singletons. The sample taken for sequencing was PBMCs. The receptor set was obtained from a man aged 18 to 29 in good health and CMV-seropositive.

V gene TRBV7-8 combines with J gene TRBJ1-5, with D perhaps TRBD1 (6 bases). Trimming cost V 5 bases and J 9 bases, with 11 bases left between them. Germline CDR1 SGHVS, CDR2 FQNEAQ. The length of the CDR3 is 12 residues. CDR3 bases: TGTGCCAGCAGCGTAGGGGGAGGGCCCCAGCATTTT. Its translation: CASSVGGGPQHF. Looking up the rest from reference TRBV7-8 and TRBJ1-5 gives the full variable domain: GAGVSQSPRYKVAKRGQDVALRCDPISGHVSLFWYQQALGQGPEFLTYFQNEAQLDKSGLPSDRFFAERPEGSVSTLKIQRTQQEDSAVYLCASSVGGGPQHFGDGTRLSIL.

The chain couples TRBV28 to TRBJ2-7; 9 bases match TRBD1. The CDR3 runs 14 residues. The V and J ends lost 2 bases and 4 bases, in that order; junction bases with no gene match: 3. CDR1 is MDHEN, CDR2 SYDVKM, per germline. The CDR3 DNA sequence: TGTGCCAGCAGTTTAACCGGACAGGGGTACGAGCAGTACTTC. Protein sequence: CASSLTGQGYEQYF.